Presented here are 28 T cell receptor beta chains from one specimen sequenced in a study of shared T cell receptors in the human thymus. Only in-frame clones appear in the TCRdb table, and some are missing; sequencing was by immunoSEQ multiplex PCR. The data hold some 700,000 clones, with approximately 85% observed a single time. These data were also reused for a study on human thymus T cells.

The sample comprised thymocytes. The origin of the receptors is a girl under three years old with a congenital heart defect.

This clone appeared a single time. The chain uses TRBV20-1 and TRBJ2-1, with unresolved D. CDR1 is DFQATT and CDR2 is SNEGSKA in the germline V gene (reference sequence). V was shortened by 4 bases and J by 6 bases, with 7 bases between the two germline ends. There are 11 residues in the CDR3. Here the CDR3 DNA reads TGCAGTGCTACTCCCTCCAATGAGCAGTTCTTC. It codes for CSATPSNEQFF.

The chain has TRBV2 and TRBJ1-2; D perhaps matches TRBD1 (6 bases). Germline V gives CDR1 SNHLY, CDR2 FYNNEI. The CDR3 extends over 14 amino acids. V was shortened by 4 bases and J by 2 bases, with 11 bases between the two germline ends. Here the CDR3 reads CASSVRDTNYGYTF. DNA for the CDR3: TGTGCCAGCAGTGTTCGGGACACCAACTATGGCTACACCTTC.

The chain employs TRBV2 and TRBJ1-6; 8 bases match TRBD1. The V gene's germline CDR1 is SNHLY and CDR2 FYNNEI. CDR3 length equals 15 residues. The junction had 5 bases not matched to a gene; V was cut back by 2 bases and J by 8 bases. As DNA, the CDR3 is TGTGCCAGCAGTGAATGGACAGGGTCGGATTCACCCCTCCACTTT. As protein: CASSEWTGSDSPLHF. Full variable domain (outside the CDR3, taken from reference TRBV2 and TRBJ1-6): EPEVTQTPSHQVTQMGQEVILRCVPISNHLYFYWYRQILGQKVEFLVSFYNNEISEKSEIFDDQFSVERPDGSNFTLKIRSTKLEDSAMYFCASSEWTGSDSPLHFGNGTRLTVT.

CDR3 amino acids: CASSEVQNTEAFF. CDR3 bases: TGTGCCAGCAGTGAAGTTCAGAACACTGAAGCTTTCTTT. This chain connects TRBV6-1 to TRBJ1-1; D unresolved. The CDR3 runs 13 residues. CDR1 and CDR2 from the germline V gene are MNHNS and SASEGT. Trimming removed 1 base from V and 1 base from J, with 4 bases in between.

The rearrangement links TRBV5-6 to TRBJ2-1; D remains ambiguous. The V gene lost 3 bases and the J gene lost 5 bases, with 15 bases spanning the gap. The CDR3 covers 15 residues. Looked up from germline, CDR1 is SGHDT and CDR2 is YYEEEE. The CDR3 sequence is CASSSTKLENNEQFF. The CDR3 DNA sequence: TGTGCCAGCAGCTCCACCAAGCTAGAAAACAATGAGCAGTTCTTC. The entire variable domain, with the rest obtained from reference TRBV5-6 and TRBJ2-1, is as follows: DAGVTQSPTHLIKTRGQQVTLRCSPKSGHDTVSWYQQALGQGPQFIFQYYEEEERQRGNFPDRFSGHQFPNYSSELNVNALLLGDSALYLCASSSTKLENNEQFFGPGTRLTVL.

This chain uses TRBV6-1 with TRBJ2-7, with D possibly being TRBD1 (6 bases). The ends were cut back, 2 bases at V and 4 bases at J, with 21 bases in the middle. The CDR3 totals 17 residues. Germline CDR1 reads MNHNS; CDR2 reads SASEGT. CDR3 nucleotide sequence: TGTGCCAGCAGTGAATTACAGGGTCTATGGTACTTGTACGAGCAGTACTTC. Amino acids: CASSELQGLWYLYEQYF.

The V call is TRBV28, the J call TRBJ2-1, with 13 bases fitting TRBD2. Germline loops: CDR1 MDHEN, CDR2 SYDVKM. V trimming: 2 bases; J trimming: 0 bases; junction bases outside the gene matches: 13. The CDR3 runs to 21 residues. CDR3 in DNA: TGTGCCAGCAGTTTACTTCGTACGGGACTAGCGGGGCAAAGCTCCTACAATGAGCAGTTCTTC. Its protein is CASSLLRTGLAGQSSYNEQFF.

This clone was seen a few times. The gene calls are TRBV25-1 and TRBJ2-1; TRBD1 aligns across 7 bases. J was trimmed by 8 bases and V by 1 base; bases with no gene match: 8. The germline V gene has CDR1 MGHDK and CDR2 SYGVNS. This CDR3 has 15 residues. The CDR3 DNA is TGTGCCAGCAGTGAATCCGTCAGGGGGTGGGATGAGCAGTTCTTC. This codes for CASSESVRGWDEQFF.

The chain employs TRBV5-8 and TRBJ2-5, with 9 bases fitting TRBD1. The CDR3 consists of 15 residues. Trimming removed 1 base from V and 5 bases from J; junction bases left unmatched: 6. Germline loops: CDR1 SGHTS, CDR2 YDEGEE. As DNA, the CDR3 is TGTGCCAGCAGCTTGAACAGGGGGCTTCCGGAGACCCAGTACTTC. Protein: CASSLNRGLPETQYF. The variable domain in full, completed from reference TRBV5-8 and TRBJ2-5, reads EAGVTQSPTHLIKTRGQQATLRCSPISGHTSVYWYQQALGLGLQFLLWYDEGEERNRGNFPPRFSGRQFPNYSSELNVNALELEDSALYLCASSLNRGLPETQYFGPGTRLLVL.

J is TRBJ2-1 and V is TRBV6-6, with D perhaps TRBD2 (6 bases). The germline CDR1 and CDR2 sequences are MNHNY and SVGAGI (reference sequence). This CDR3 is built from 15 residues. The V end was cut by 0 bases, the J end by 0 bases, with 6 bases between. CDR3 nucleotides: TGTGCCAGCAGTTACTCCGGGGGCTCCTACAATGAGCAGTTCTTC. Translation: CASSYSGGSYNEQFF.

The rearrangement links TRBV28 to TRBJ1-6; 7 bases line up with TRBD1. Unmatched junction bases numbered 6, after V lost 8 bases and J lost 8 bases. The CDR3 consists of 13 residues. Per germline, CDR1 MDHEN and CDR2 SYDVKM. Here the CDR3 reads CASQQGKDSPLHF. The CDR3 region has the DNA TGTGCCAGCCAACAGGGGAAAGATTCACCCCTCCACTTT.

This chain links TRBV6-5 with TRBJ2-5, with a possible D match to TRBD2 (6 bases). V was shortened by 0 bases and J by 1 base, with 12 bases between the two germline ends. The CDR3 has 16 amino acids. Germline V lookup: CDR1 MNHEY, CDR2 SVGAGI. The CDR3: CASSYSRGGPQETQYF. CDR3 nucleotide sequence: TGTGCCAGCAGTTACTCGCGGGGCGGGCCCCAAGAGACCCAGTACTTC.

The chain carries TRBV7-2 and TRBJ1-1; D may be TRBD1 (6 bases). The CDR3 runs 14 residues. Trimming cost V 1 base and J 3 bases, with 9 bases left between them. CDR1 SGHTA and CDR2 FQGNSA come from the germline V gene. The CDR3 DNA is TGTGCCAGCAGCTTAGTTGCAGGGGACACTGAAGCTTTCTTT. Translation gives CASSLVAGDTEAFF. Full variable domain (remainder filled in from reference TRBV7-2 and TRBJ1-1): GAGVSQSPSNKVTEKGKDVELRCDPISGHTALYWYRQSLGQGLEFLIYFQGNSAPDKSGLPSDRFSAERTGGSVSTLTIQRTQQEDSAVYLCASSLVAGDTEAFFGQGTRLTVV.

This clone was detected once. The chain has TRBV4-3 and TRBJ1-1; 10 nucleotides align to TRBD1. This CDR3 has 15 amino acids. V dropped 2 bases and J dropped 4; count of bases not matched to a gene: 4. Germline values: CDR1 LGHNA, CDR2 YSLEER. The CDR3 region has the DNA TGCGCCAGCAGCCAAAAAGGGACAGGGGCCACTGAAGCTTTCTTT. This codes for CASSQKGTGATEAFF.

The rearrangement links TRBV6-1 to TRBJ2-4; 7 bases are shared with TRBD1. Germline trimming cut 8 bases from V and 8 bases from J; bases unmatched to any gene: 12. In germline, CDR1 is MNHNS, CDR2 SASEGT. The CDR3 is made up of 14 amino acids. Here the CDR3 DNA reads TGTGCCAGCGGAAAAAGGACAGGTTTGGACATTCAGTACTTC. It codes for CASGKRTGLDIQYF.

The gene calls are TRBV11-2 and TRBJ1-1; no definite D call. Trimming cost V 6 bases and J 6 bases, with 11 bases left between them. The CDR3 has 12 residues. The germline gives CDR1 SGHAT, CDR2 FQNNGV. The CDR3 nucleotides are TGTGCCAGCAGGCATCGGGGTCCTGAAGCTTTCTTT. This gives the protein CASRHRGPEAFF.

The chain joins TRBV28 to TRBJ1-4; D call uncertain. This CDR3 spans 13 amino acids. V was trimmed by 9 bases and J by 3 bases, leaving 11 bases between them. Germline lookup yields CDR1 MDHEN and CDR2 SYDVKM. The CDR3, as DNA: TGTGCCAGTGCAAACCGGGCTAATGAAAAACTGTTTTTT. This gives the protein CASANRANEKLFF.

The chain is built from TRBV6-6 and TRBJ2-3, with 7 bases identical to TRBD2. This CDR3 contains 15 residues. The J segment lost 2 bases and the V segment lost 6 bases, leaving 8 bases of the junction unmatched. The germline CDR1 and CDR2 sequences are MNHNY and SVGAGI (reference sequence). In nucleotides, the CDR3 is TGTGCCAGCAGGGACCGGGGGGTCCTCACAGATACGCAGTATTTT. The encoded protein is CASRDRGVLTDTQYF.

In DNA form, the CDR3 reads TGCGCCAGCAGCCAAGATCTCCCTAGCGGCACCTACGAGCAGTACTTC. It is translated as CASSQDLPSGTYEQYF. The chain is built from TRBV4-1 and TRBJ2-7; 7 bases are a match to TRBD2. CDR1 MGHRA and CDR2 YSYEKL come from the germline V gene. There are 16 residues in the CDR3. V trimming: 0 bases; J trimming: 2 bases; junction bases outside the gene matches: 7.

This clone has a handful of counts. This CDR3 is CASGLAGQYTEAFF. CDR3 in DNA: TGTGCTAGTGGCCTCGCCGGACAGTACACTGAAGCTTTCTTT. The chain employs TRBV12-5 and TRBJ1-1; weak D call: TRBD1 (6 bases). The germline V gene encodes CDR1 LGHNT and CDR2 FRNRAP. Between the trimmed V and J ends, which lost 6 bases and 3 bases, there was a span of 14 bases. The CDR3 runs to 14 residues.

The genes are TRBV7-6 and TRBJ2-5, with TRBD2 matching over 8 bases. The CDR3 covers 15 residues. The germline V gene has CDR1 SGHVS and CDR2 FNYEAQ. V lost 2 bases and J lost 2; bases outside the gene matches: 4. The CDR3 region has the DNA TGTGCCAGCAGCTTACTTGAGCGGGGGCAAGAGACCCAGTACTTC. Translated: CASSLLERGQETQYF.

V and J are TRBV11-1 and TRBJ2-7; possibly TRBD1 for D (6 bases). The CDR3 consists of 14 residues. V was cut by 5 bases and J by 4 bases, with 15 bases left in between. CDR1 SGHAT and CDR2 FQDESV come from the germline V gene (reference sequence). The CDR3 here is CASSLMTGPYEQYF. CDR3 coding DNA: TGTGCCAGCAGCCTAATGACAGGCCCTTACGAGCAGTACTTC.

The chain combines TRBV6-1 with TRBJ2-3, with D unclear. This CDR3 has 14 amino acids. The V and J ends lost 1 base and 5 bases respectively, with 10 bases between them. CDR1 and CDR2 (germline): MNHNS, SASEGT. CDR3 region: CASSEGIAGDTQYF. The CDR3, as DNA: TGTGCCAGCAGTGAAGGAATAGCTGGAGATACGCAGTATTTT.

V gene TRBV19 combines with J gene TRBJ2-2; D perhaps matches TRBD1 (6 bases). The V gene lost 5 bases and the J gene lost 5 bases, with 12 bases spanning the gap. CDR1 is LNHDA and CDR2 is SQIVND in the germline V gene (reference sequence). CDR3 length: 14 residues. CDR3 bases: TGTGCCAGTAGTCCCGGGACACAGACCGGGGAGCTGTTTTTT. This encodes CASSPGTQTGELFF. The full variable domain, its missing parts supplied by reference TRBV19 and TRBJ2-2, is DGGITQSPKYLFRKEGQNVTLSCEQNLNHDAMYWYRQDPGQGLRLIYYSQIVNDFQKGDIAEGYSVSREKKESFPLTVTSAQKNPTAFYLCASSPGTQTGELFFGEGSRLTVL.

J is TRBJ1-6 and V is TRBV28; 10 bases align to TRBD1. Germline V CDR1 and CDR2: MDHEN, SYDVKM. V shed 6 bases, J shed 9 bases, and the junction held 5 bases outside the gene matches. The CDR3 covers 14 residues. As DNA, the CDR3 is TGTGCCAGCAGACGCAGGACAGGGGGTTCACCCCTCCACTTT. This gives the protein CASRRRTGGSPLHF.

The chain combines TRBV7-2 with TRBJ2-7; weak D call: TRBD1 (5 bases). Germline V CDR1 and CDR2: SGHTA, FQGNSA. V gave up 1 base and J gave up 4 bases, with 14 bases separating them. This CDR3 contains 15 residues. CDR3 nucleotides: TGTGCCAGCAGCTTAGTTTCGGTCCAGGGATACGAGCAGTACTTC. Its protein product is CASSLVSVQGYEQYF.

This chain joins TRBV7-9 and TRBJ1-5, with 9 bases that match TRBD1. CDR1 and CDR2 (germline): SEHNR, FQNEAQ (reference sequence). The length of the CDR3 is 14 residues. The ends lost 7 bases at V and 2 bases at J; junction bases unmatched: 3. The CDR3 reads CASTDRGGNQPQHF. For the CDR3, the DNA is TGTGCCAGCACGGACAGGGGAGGCAATCAGCCCCAGCATTTT.

This rearrangement joins TRBV5-1 to TRBJ2-7; D is possibly TRBD1 (5 bases). With 5 bases removed from V and 3 bases from J, the gap between germline ends came to 24 bases. This CDR3 spans 17 amino acids. From germline, CDR1 is SGHRS and CDR2 YFSETQ. The CDR3 DNA reads as TGCGCCAGCAGTTTAGAGTCTCAGGGATGGGTTTACTACGAGCAGTACTTC. It encodes CASSLESQGWVYYEQYF.